Below are 7 T cell receptor beta chains sequenced from a single sample in a study of shared clonotypes between healthy human individuals. This table comes from immunoSEQ multiplex PCR, and its TCRdb copy is limited to in-frame clones, with some not included. The data hold about a million clones, with approximately 80% observed a single time. Sequencing input: memory CD4+ T cells sorted from blood. Subset: CD45RA-negative fraction. These receptors came from a man younger than 30 in good health.

This clone appeared a single time. The chain employs TRBV5-4 and TRBJ1-3; 7 bases align to TRBD1. The CDR3 is 15 residues long. Germline-derived CDR1 and CDR2 are SGHNT and YYREEE (reference sequence). V lost 5 bases and J lost 0; bases outside the gene matches: 5. CDR3: CASRDGQVSGNTIYF. The CDR3 bases are TGTGCCAGCAGGGATGGACAGGTCTCTGGAAACACCATATATTTT.

About this clone itself: One junction end does not reproduce the germline sequence, and a read error may be involved. The chain's CDR3 is CASSLAGDLEQFF. The CDR3 nucleotides read TGTGCTAGCAGCTTAGCGGGGGACCTTGAGCAGTTCTTC. This sequence joins TRBV7-7 and TRBJ2-1; 9 positions agree with TRBD2. CDR3 length: 13 residues. Germline CDR1 and CDR2: SSHAT and FNYEAQ (reference sequence).

Ten or more counts support this clone. Different DNA sequences within this sample yield the same CDR3. This chain connects TRBV5-1 to TRBJ1-4; no clear D gene. V lost 0 bases, J lost 8 bases, and 8 bases lay in between. Germline values: CDR1 SGHRS, CDR2 YFSETQ. The length of the CDR3 is 13 residues. In DNA form, the CDR3 reads TGCGCCAGCAGCTTGGAGGGTGGGGAAAAACTGTTTTTT. It is translated as CASSLEGGEKLFF. Full variable domain (rest looked up from reference TRBV5-1 and TRBJ1-4): KAGVTQTPRYLIKTRGQQVTLSCSPISGHRSVSWYQQTPGQGLQFLFEYFSETQRNKGNFPGRFSGRQFSNSRSEMNVSTLELGDSALYLCASSLEGGEKLFFGSGTQLSVL.

CDR3 loop: CASTKWTGTGEGYTF. DNA for the CDR3: TGTGCCAGCACAAAATGGACAGGGACAGGGGAGGGCTACACCTTC. The J gene is TRBJ1-2, the V gene TRBV6-1; 10 bases map to TRBD1. This CDR3 is 15 amino acids long. With V trimmed by 7 bases and J by 8 bases, 13 bases remained unmatched. Germline CDR1 MNHNS, CDR2 SASEGT.

The chain carries TRBV11-1 and TRBJ2-2, with D possibly matching TRBD1 (5 bases). The CDR3 length is 16 residues. The germline V gene encodes CDR1 SGHAT and CDR2 FQDESV (reference sequence). V lost 7 bases, J lost 0 bases, and 15 bases lay in between. CDR3 coding DNA: TGTGCCAGCACCTGGGGCGGACAAACGAACACCGGGGAGCTGTTTTTT. It translates to CASTWGGQTNTGELFF. The full variable domain, completed using reference TRBV11-1 and TRBJ2-2, is EAEVAQSPRYKITEKSQAVAFWCDPISGHATLYWYRQILGQGPELLVQFQDESVVDDSQLPKDRFSAERLKGVDSTLKIQPAELGDSAMYLCASTWGGQTNTGELFFGEGSRLTVL.

The rearrangement joins TRBV7-8 to TRBJ2-3; D is uncertain. The germline gives CDR1 SGHVS, CDR2 FQNEAQ. The CDR3 sequence is 16 residues long. Trimming took off 6 bases at V and 2 bases at J, with 18 bases between the two ends. The CDR3 nucleotides are TGTGCCAGCAGATCCTGGACCGGGCTAGTCACAGATACGCAGTATTTT. Translated: CASRSWTGLVTDTQYF.

This clone appeared many times. The CDR3 DNA sequence: TGTGCCAGCAGTGGGGCCGGGACAGGTGGAAGAGAGACCCAGTACTTC. Its translation is CASSGAGTGGRETQYF. The genes are TRBV6-1 and TRBJ2-5; 8 bases are a match to TRBD1. The CDR3 extends over 16 amino acids. J gave up 4 bases and V 4 bases, and 11 bases lay outside the gene matches. CDR1 and CDR2 from the germline V gene are MNHNS and SASEGT.